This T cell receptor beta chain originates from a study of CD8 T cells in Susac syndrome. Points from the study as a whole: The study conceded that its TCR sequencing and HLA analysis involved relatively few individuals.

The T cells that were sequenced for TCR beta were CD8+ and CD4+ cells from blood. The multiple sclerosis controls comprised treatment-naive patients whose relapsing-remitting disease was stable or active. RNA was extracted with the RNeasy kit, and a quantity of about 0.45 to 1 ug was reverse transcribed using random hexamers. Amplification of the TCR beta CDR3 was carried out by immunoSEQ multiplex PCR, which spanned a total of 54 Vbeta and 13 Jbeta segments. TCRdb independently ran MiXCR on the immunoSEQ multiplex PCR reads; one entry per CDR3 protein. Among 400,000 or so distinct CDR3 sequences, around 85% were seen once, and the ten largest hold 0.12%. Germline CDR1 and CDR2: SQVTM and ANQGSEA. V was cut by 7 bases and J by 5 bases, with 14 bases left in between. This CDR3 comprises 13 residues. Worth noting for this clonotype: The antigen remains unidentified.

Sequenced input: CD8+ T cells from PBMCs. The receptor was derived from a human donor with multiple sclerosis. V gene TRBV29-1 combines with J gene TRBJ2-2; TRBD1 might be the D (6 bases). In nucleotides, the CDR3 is TGCAGCGCCTCCGGGACAATGACCGGGGAGCTGTTTTTT. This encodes CSASGTMTGELFF.